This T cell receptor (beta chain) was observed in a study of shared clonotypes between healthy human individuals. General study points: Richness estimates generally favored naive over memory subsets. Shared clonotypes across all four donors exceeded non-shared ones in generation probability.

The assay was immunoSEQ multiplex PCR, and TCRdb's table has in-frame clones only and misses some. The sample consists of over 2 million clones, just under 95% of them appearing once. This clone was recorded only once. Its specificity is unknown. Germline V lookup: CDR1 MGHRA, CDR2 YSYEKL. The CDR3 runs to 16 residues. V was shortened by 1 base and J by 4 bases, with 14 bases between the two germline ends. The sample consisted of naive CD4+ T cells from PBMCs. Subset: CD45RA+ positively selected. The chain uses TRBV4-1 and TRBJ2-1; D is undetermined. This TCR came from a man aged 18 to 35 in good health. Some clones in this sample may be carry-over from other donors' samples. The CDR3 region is CASSQAVRGRYNEQFF. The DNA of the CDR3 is TGCGCCAGCAGCCAAGCGGTAAGAGGCCGTTACAATGAGCAGTTCTTC.